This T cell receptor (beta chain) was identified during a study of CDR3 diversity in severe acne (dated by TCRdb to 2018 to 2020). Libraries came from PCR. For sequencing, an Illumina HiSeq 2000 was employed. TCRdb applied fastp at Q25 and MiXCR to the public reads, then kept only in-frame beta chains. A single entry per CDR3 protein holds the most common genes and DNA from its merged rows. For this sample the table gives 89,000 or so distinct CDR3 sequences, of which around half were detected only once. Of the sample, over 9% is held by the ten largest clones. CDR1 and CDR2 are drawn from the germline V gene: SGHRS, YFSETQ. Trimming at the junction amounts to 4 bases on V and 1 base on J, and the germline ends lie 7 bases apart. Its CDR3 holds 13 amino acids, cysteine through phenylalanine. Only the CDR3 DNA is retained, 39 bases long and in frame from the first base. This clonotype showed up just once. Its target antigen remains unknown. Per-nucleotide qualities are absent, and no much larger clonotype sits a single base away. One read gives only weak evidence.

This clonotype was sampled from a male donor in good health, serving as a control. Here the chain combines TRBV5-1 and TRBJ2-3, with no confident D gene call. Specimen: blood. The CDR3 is CASSPGGTDTQYF. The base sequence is TGCGCCAGCAGCCCGGGCGGCACAGATACGCAGTATTTT.